This entry describes one T cell receptor beta chain. Its antigen is still unknown. Drawn from each donor were around 9.1 milliliters of peripheral blood. Sample-barcoded 5' priming and a J-beta primer mix drove a second PCR of about 6 to 12 cycles. Each cDNA molecule, via a template-switch adaptor with 12 random nucleotides, was tagged. TCRdb re-derived calls from the 5' RACE reads in MiXCR, one entry per CDR3 protein. Among 1.2 million to 1.5 million distinct CDR3 sequences listed, 42% were seen once. These data are taken from a study of blood T cells in healthy people across ages. Study observations and caveats: Estimates of diversity drawn from one million T cells were considered underestimates.

The CDR3 is 14 amino acids. CDR1 is GTSNPN and CDR2 is SVGIG in the germline V gene (reference sequence). After removal of 4 bases from V and 8 bases from J, the junction contained 9 bases not matched to a gene. The TCR was taken from a woman aged 18-30 years in good health. The V gene is TRBV30, the J gene TRBJ2-1; 9 bases line up with TRBD1. The sample taken for sequencing was blood. The CDR3 DNA reads as TGTGCCTGGACACCCGGGACAGGGACCTATGAGCAGTTCTTC. Its translation is CAWTPGTGTYEQFF.